Following are 21 T cell receptor beta chains from one sample sequenced in a study of spatial heterogeneity in lung cancer. From the 5' RACE reads, TCRdb called clonotypes with MiXCR, one entry per CDR3 protein. The data show some 83,000 distinct CDR3 sequences, about 8% seen once. Time point noted: sample taken at primary tumor resection. This sample comprised PBMCs, obtained at surgery. These receptors all stem from a male donor with early-stage non-small cell lung cancer.

This clonotype has ten or more counts. The chain combines TRBV7-2 with TRBJ1-2; the D is unclear. Germline lookup yields CDR1 SGHTA and CDR2 FQGNSA. This CDR3 is 12 amino acids long. The V and J ends lost 1 base and 8 bases respectively, with 8 bases between them. DNA for the CDR3: TGTGCCAGCAGCTTAGATTTGTTGGGCTACACCTTC. Translating gives CASSLDLLGYTF.

The table lists this clonotype with many counts. The CDR3 reads CSVKGADQPQHF. The CDR3, as DNA: TGCAGCGTGAAAGGGGCCGATCAGCCCCAGCATTTT. The V gene is TRBV29-1, the J gene TRBJ1-5, with D perhaps TRBD1 (5 bases). In germline, CDR1 is SQVTM, CDR2 ANQGSEA. The germline V and J ends were trimmed by 6 bases and 5 bases, with 11 bases remaining between them. CDR3 size: 12 residues.

In this sample, this clonotype turned up a few times. This chain joins TRBV19 and TRBJ1-1; 7 nucleotides match TRBD1. J lost 7 bases, V lost 5 bases, and 10 bases had no gene match. The CDR3 loop spans 14 amino acids. Germline CDR1 is LNHDA and CDR2 is SQIVND (reference sequence). CDR3 loop: CASSGSLGQLEAFF. The CDR3, as DNA: TGTGCCAGTAGTGGATCGTTGGGACAGCTTGAAGCTTTCTTT.

This clonotype was detected many times. The J gene is TRBJ1-4, the V gene TRBV23-1; 8 nucleotides match TRBD1. TRBV23-1 is filed as an ORF, its function uncertain. The CDR3 consists of 13 residues. Trimming at V came to 7 bases and at J to 8 bases, leaving 6 bases not matched to a gene. The CDR3 sequence is CASIPGQAEKLFF. For the CDR3, the DNA is TGCGCCAGCATTCCGGGACAGGCGGAAAAACTGTTTTTT.

In its sample, this clonotype was seen many times. V usage is TRBV29-1 and J usage is TRBJ1-1; TRBD1 agrees at 9 bases. This CDR3 contains 14 residues. V shed 4 bases, J shed 1 base, and the junction held 4 bases outside the gene matches. Germline V gives CDR1 SQVTM, CDR2 ANQGSEA. This CDR3 is CSVAGQGSNTEAFF. In DNA, the CDR3 is TGCAGCGTTGCGGGACAGGGTTCGAACACTGAAGCTTTCTTT.

In its sample, this clonotype was seen a few times. J is TRBJ2-3 and V is TRBV5-1, with TRBD1 identical over 7 bases. The CDR3 is 15 residues long. In germline, CDR1 is SGHRS, CDR2 YFSETQ. V was pared by 2 bases and J by 1 base, with 4 bases of the junction left unmatched. The CDR3 DNA sequence: TGCGCCAGCAGCTTTTCGGGACAGCGCACAGATACGCAGTATTTT. Translating gives CASSFSGQRTDTQYF.

This clonotype was seen ten or more times. The V and J genes are TRBV9 and TRBJ1-6, with 7 bases matching TRBD1. With V trimmed by 3 bases and J by 2 bases, 5 bases remained unmatched. This CDR3 comprises 16 residues. The germline V gene encodes CDR1 SGDLS and CDR2 YYNGEE. For the CDR3, the DNA is TGTGCCAGCAGCGCTGCGGGACAGCCCTATAATTCACCCCTCCACTTT. Protein: CASSAAGQPYNSPLHF.

In this sample, this clonotype turned up many times. This chain connects TRBV19 to TRBJ2-1; 12 bases are a match to TRBD2. In germline, CDR1 is LNHDA, CDR2 SQIVND (reference sequence). CDR3 length: 15 amino acids. V was pared by 7 bases and J by 5 bases, with 6 bases of the junction left unmatched. In DNA, the CDR3 is TGTGCCAGTATGACTAGCGGGAGCCTTCACAATGAGCAGTTCTTC. This encodes CASMTSGSLHNEQFF.

There are many counts of this clonotype. This sequence joins TRBV9 and TRBJ1-1; 8 nucleotides match TRBD1. The CDR3 spans 15 residues. Trimming at V came to 2 bases and at J to 1 base, leaving 4 bases not matched to a gene. The germline V gene has CDR1 SGDLS and CDR2 YYNGEE. The chain's CDR3 is CASSVGQGRNTEAFF. The CDR3 DNA reads as TGTGCCAGCAGCGTCGGACAGGGAAGGAACACTGAAGCTTTCTTT.

This clonotype was counted many times. The rearrangement links TRBV4-2 to TRBJ2-7; tentatively, D is TRBD1 (5 bases). CDR1 and CDR2 (germline): LGHNA, YNFKEQ. The V gene lost 4 bases and the J gene lost 3 bases, with 16 bases spanning the gap. The CDR3 covers 15 residues. The CDR3 bases are TGTGCCAGCAGCCCTAACAGCTTGGGGCGCTACGAGCAGTACTTC. The encoded protein is CASSPNSLGRYEQYF.

This clonotype was seen only a few times. The chain couples TRBV13 to TRBJ2-7; no definite D call. Germline V CDR1 and CDR2: PRHDT, FYEKMQ (reference sequence). V was pared by 4 bases and J by 6 bases, with 16 bases between. This CDR3 is 14 amino acids long. The CDR3 spells CASSSEAQYGEQYF. The DNA for the CDR3 is TGTGCCAGCAGCTCCGAGGCCCAGTATGGCGAGCAGTACTTC.

This clonotype was seen ten or more times. The chain links TRBV11-3 to TRBJ2-2; D not certain. The length of the CDR3 is 14 residues. Trimming cost V 0 bases and J 8 bases, with 10 bases left between them. The germline gives CDR1 SGHNT, CDR2 YENEEA. CDR3 loop: CASSLEGRGGELFF. For the CDR3, the DNA is TGTGCCAGCAGCTTAGAAGGACGCGGAGGGGAGCTGTTTTTT.

This clonotype has ten or more counts. The chain has TRBV29-1 and TRBJ2-7; D unresolved. V dropped 3 bases and J dropped 2 bases, with 11 bases sitting between them. CDR3 length: 13 amino acids. Germline V lookup: CDR1 SQVTM, CDR2 ANQGSEA. Here the CDR3 reads CSVDGEQPYEQYF. CDR3 bases: TGCAGCGTTGATGGGGAACAGCCCTACGAGCAGTACTTC.

This clonotype was observed a handful of times. The rearrangement joins TRBV3-1 to TRBJ1-2; D is possibly TRBD1 (5 bases). Germline V gene data show CDR1 as LGHDT and CDR2 as YNNKEL (reference sequence). The CDR3 runs 13 residues. V lost 3 bases and J 3 bases, leaving 8 bases between the germline ends. In DNA form, the CDR3 reads TGTGCCAGCAGCCATATCAGGGACTATGGCTACACCTTC. Its translation: CASSHIRDYGYTF.

This clonotype was counted many times. The rearrangement links TRBV7-9 to TRBJ1-4, with no clear D. The germline gives CDR1 SEHNR, CDR2 FQNEAQ (reference sequence). Trimming took 7 bases from V and 4 from J, leaving 10 bases between them. CDR3 length: 13 amino acids. The CDR3 here is CASNSAVNEKLFF. CDR3 coding DNA: TGTGCCAGCAACTCCGCCGTTAATGAAAAACTGTTTTTT.

This clonotype was observed a handful of times. The genes are TRBV2 and TRBJ2-3; D may be TRBD2 (6 bases). Trimming removed 3 bases from V and 9 bases from J, with 16 bases in between. The CDR3 is 14 amino acids. Germline assignment: CDR1 SNHLY and CDR2 FYNNEI. This chain's CDR3 is CASSDPGTPVTQYF. CDR3 DNA sequence: TGTGCCAGCAGTGACCCCGGGACTCCTGTAACGCAGTATTTT. Full variable domain (remainder filled in from reference TRBV2 and TRBJ2-3): EPEVTQTPSHQVTQMGQEVILRCVPISNHLYFYWYRQILGQKVEFLVSFYNNEISEKSEIFDDQFSVERPDGSNFTLKIRSTKLEDSAMYFCASSDPGTPVTQYFGPGTRLTVL.

There are many counts of this clonotype. The rearrangement uses TRBV25-1 and TRBJ1-2, with TRBD1 identical over 9 bases. Losses at the gene ends were 6 bases for V and 4 bases for J; bases not matched to a gene: 3. The CDR3 sequence is 13 residues long. Germline lookup yields CDR1 MGHDK and CDR2 SYGVNS. The CDR3 loop reads CASREDRGYGYTF. For the CDR3, the DNA is TGTGCCAGCAGGGAGGACAGGGGCTATGGCTACACCTTC.

In this sample, this clonotype turned up a few times. V usage is TRBV19 and J usage is TRBJ2-7; the D call may be TRBD1 or TRBD2 (5 bases each). From germline, CDR1 is LNHDA and CDR2 SQIVND (reference sequence). Trimming took off 4 bases at V and 2 bases at J, with 12 bases between the two ends. The CDR3 has 14 amino acids. CDR3 sequence (DNA): TGTGCCAGTAGTAGAGGGGACGGAGCCTACGAGCAGTACTTC. It codes for CASSRGDGAYEQYF.

This clonotype was seen many times. This rearrangement joins TRBV10-3 to TRBJ2-1; D unclear. CDR3 length equals 12 residues. Germline values: CDR1 ENHRY, CDR2 SYGVKD. Trimming cost V 2 bases and J 4 bases, with 3 bases left between them. The DNA for the CDR3 is TGTGCCATCAGTGAGCCTTACAATGAGCAGTTCTTC. Protein sequence: CAISEPYNEQFF.

This clonotype came up many times. The chain recombines TRBV5-1 with TRBJ2-1, with D possibly being TRBD1 (5 bases). Trimming pared 1 base from V and 3 bases from J, leaving 8 bases between. Germline V gives CDR1 SGHRS, CDR2 YFSETQ. The CDR3 is made up of 14 amino acids. The CDR3 coding sequence is TGCGCCAGCAGCTTGCAGGGTAGCTACAATGAGCAGTTCTTC. This sequence encodes CASSLQGSYNEQFF.

Ten or more counts support this clonotype. The V and J genes are TRBV6-1 and TRBJ1-4; 7 nucleotides agree with TRBD1. The CDR3 runs 17 residues. V lost 2 bases, J lost 7 bases, and 13 bases stayed unmatched. Germline CDR1 is MNHNS and CDR2 is SASEGT. The CDR3 sequence: CASSERGTARFGEKLFF. The CDR3 nucleotides are TGTGCCAGCAGTGAAAGAGGGACAGCCCGGTTCGGTGAAAAACTGTTTTTT.